Listed here is a single T cell receptor (beta chain). Its target is unknown. Trimming shortened V by 2 bases and J by 0 bases, and 9 bases separated the two germline ends. This CDR3 comprises 15 residues. CDR1 is SGHRS and CDR2 is YFSETQ in the germline V gene. The PCR had 60 Vbeta and 13 Jbeta primers. TCRdb keeps only in-frame clones here, not all; method: immunoSEQ multiplex PCR. The sample consists of more than 85,000 clones, roughly 80% of them appearing once. The sample originates from a study of cytomegalovirus exposure and HLA in healthy donors. For the study at large: In an early release, HLA-typed donors contributed about 80 million unique TCR sequences. Whole-study results and caveats: Relative to equally common others, HLA-associated TCR beta chains showed greater clonal expansion in a later analysis.

Sequenced material: PBMCs. The clonotype was recovered from a man aged 25 to 40 in good health and CMV-seropositive. V gene TRBV5-1 combines with J gene TRBJ1-3, with D possibly TRBD1 on 6 matching bases. The CDR3 coding sequence is TGCGCCAGCAGCTTCACAGGGAGCTCTGGAAACACCATATATTTT. This translates into CASSFTGSSGNTIYF.